Given below is one T cell receptor (beta chain) in context. Use of 60 Vbeta and 13 Jbeta primers characterized the PCR. Produced via immunoSEQ multiplex PCR; TCRdb's table is partial and in-frame only. The sample includes approximately 100,000 clones, 85% to 90% of them seen just once. The entry originates in a study of cytomegalovirus exposure and HLA in healthy donors. Background on the study: Early on, a data release was issued that held 80 million or so unique TCRs from HLA-typed donors.

The sequence derives from a man younger than 45 in good health and CMV-seronegative. What was sequenced was PBMCs.

The CDR3 nucleotides are TGTGCCAGCAGCCCGGGGACTAGCGGATACAATGAGCAGTTCTTC. Its translation is CASSPGTSGYNEQFF. The chain uses TRBV9 and TRBJ2-1; 11 nucleotides match TRBD2. This CDR3 has 15 residues. Germline V CDR1 and CDR2: SGDLS, YYNGEE. V dropped 4 bases and J dropped 4; count of bases not matched to a gene: 4.